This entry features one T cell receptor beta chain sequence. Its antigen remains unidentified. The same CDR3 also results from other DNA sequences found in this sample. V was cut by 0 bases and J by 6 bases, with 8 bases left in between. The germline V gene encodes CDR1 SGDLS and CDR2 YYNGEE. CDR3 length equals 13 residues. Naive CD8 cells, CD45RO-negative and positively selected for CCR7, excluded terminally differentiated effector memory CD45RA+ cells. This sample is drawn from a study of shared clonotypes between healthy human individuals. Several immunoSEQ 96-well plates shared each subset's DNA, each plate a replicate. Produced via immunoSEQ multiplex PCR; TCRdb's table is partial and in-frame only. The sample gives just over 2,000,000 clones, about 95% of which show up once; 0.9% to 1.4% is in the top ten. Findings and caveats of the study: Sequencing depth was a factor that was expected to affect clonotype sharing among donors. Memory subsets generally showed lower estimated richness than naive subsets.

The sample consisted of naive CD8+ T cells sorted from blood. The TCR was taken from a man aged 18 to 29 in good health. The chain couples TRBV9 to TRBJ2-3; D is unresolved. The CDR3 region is CASSVEGADTQYF. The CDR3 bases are TGTGCCAGCAGCGTAGAGGGTGCGGATACGCAGTATTTT.